This note documents a single TCR beta chain sequence. The sample belongs to a study of blood T cell repertoires in COVID-19. The protocol was immunoSEQ multiplex PCR, while the TCRdb copy is restricted to in-frame clones and leaves out a portion. This sample yields about 140,000 clones, of which roughly 88% are seen a single time; more than 8.5% belongs to the top ten. Germline-derived CDR1 and CDR2 are PRHDT and FYEKMQ (reference sequence). The CDR3 extends over 20 amino acids. The V segment lost 5 bases and the J segment 2 bases; nucleotides outside the gene matches: 17. The sequence was collected from a man in his fifties or sixties with active or convalescent COVID-19. The sequenced material came from peripheral blood. This chain connects TRBV13 to TRBJ2-3; TRBD2 aligns across 12 bases. CDR3 in DNA: TGTGCCAGCAGCCCACACTATACTAGCGGGGGGTCGACCTACACAGATACGCAGTATTTT. The encoded protein is CASSPHYTSGGSTYTDTQYF.